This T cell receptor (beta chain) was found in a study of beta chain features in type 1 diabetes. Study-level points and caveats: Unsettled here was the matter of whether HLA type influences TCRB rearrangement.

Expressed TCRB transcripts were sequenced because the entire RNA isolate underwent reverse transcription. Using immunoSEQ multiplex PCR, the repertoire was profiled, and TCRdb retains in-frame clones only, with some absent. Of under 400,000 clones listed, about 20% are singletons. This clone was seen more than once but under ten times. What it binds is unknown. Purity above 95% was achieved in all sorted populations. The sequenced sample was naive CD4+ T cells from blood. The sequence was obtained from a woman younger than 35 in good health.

CDR3: CSELQGNTDTQYF. Here the CDR3 DNA reads TGCAGCGAGCTCCAGGGGAACACAGATACGCAGTATTTT. This sequence joins TRBV29-1 and TRBJ2-3; D perhaps matches TRBD1 (6 bases). Trimming took 7 bases from V and 2 from J, leaving 13 bases between them. Germline CDR1 is SQVTM and CDR2 is ANQGSEA. The CDR3 extends over 13 amino acids.